A single T cell receptor (beta chain) is shown here with its context. The data were obtained in a study of blood T cell repertoires in COVID-19. Study overall: In each case, the material was cDNA or gDNA derived from T cells, B-cell-depleted T cells, or PBMCs.

The V segment lost 9 bases and the J segment 2 bases; nucleotides outside the gene matches: 22. CDR1 LNHDA and CDR2 SQIVND come from the germline V gene (reference sequence). This CDR3 contains 19 residues. In the original processing: Amplifying reference gene primers gave estimates of nucleated cell counts. Clones were sequenced by immunoSEQ multiplex PCR, and TCRdb holds only the in-frame ones, with some missing. The V and J calls and the clone size are those of that table, but D and trimming were determined from the DNA. The table has over 90,000 clones, about 80% seen once. The chain recombines TRBV19 with TRBJ2-3, with 8 bases aligning to TRBD2. Sample: peripheral blood. This TCR was sampled from a human donor in a cohort sampled during active COVID-19. This chain's CDR3 is CASSDWGSGTREDTDTQYF. CDR3 sequence (DNA): TGTGCCAGCTCTGACTGGGGTAGCGGGACTAGGGAGGACACAGATACGCAGTATTTT.